A selection of T cell receptor beta chains follows, all from one sample in a study of blood T cell repertoires in COVID-19. Data came from immunoSEQ multiplex PCR; TCRdb stores just in-frame clones and leaves some out. The sample consists of about 20,000 clones, approximately 89% of them appearing once. Sequencing used peripheral blood. The receptors originated from a human donor in a cohort sampled during active COVID-19. Both conserved end residues are part of each CDR3. The order of the fields is J gene, clone size, V gene, D gene, CDR3 DNA, CDR3 protein. The D gene is left open where the match is weak. Rows may omit the clone size; those that give it use once, few, many or a size class.

TRBJ2-1 | once | TRBV5-8 | TRBD2 | TGTGCCAGCAGCTCCGGTTGGACTAGCGCATCCCGGTCCTACAATGAGCAGTTCTTC | CASSSGWTSASRSYNEQFF
TRBJ2-5 | NA | TRBV11-1 | NA | TGTGCCAGCAGCTTAGCGCGCGGGGGCGAGACCCAGTACTTC | CASSLARGGETQYF
TRBJ1-1 | few | TRBV18 | NA | TGTGCCAGCTCCCCCGGACAGCAGAACACTGAAGCTTTCTTT | CASSPGQQNTEAFF
TRBJ2-3 | NA | TRBV11-2 | TRBD1 | TGTGCCAGCAGTCGAACCCTCCGTGGGACAGGGGGAAATACGCAGTATTTT | CASSRTLRGTGGNTQYF
TRBJ2-3 | NA | TRBV11-2 | TRBD2 | TGTGCCAGCAGCTTAGCACGGACTAGCGGTTTAGATACGCAGTATTTT | CASSLARTSGLDTQYF
TRBJ2-1 | NA | TRBV11-1 | TRBD2 | TGTGCCAGCAGCGATCACAGCGGGAGGAGGTACAATGAGCAGTTCTTC | CASSDHSGRRYNEQFF
TRBJ2-7 | NA | TRBV27 | TRBD1 | TGTGCCAGCAGTTGGGACAGGGGGTACGAGCAGTACTTC | CASSWDRGYEQYF
TRBJ1-4 | NA | TRBV7-9 | TRBD1 | TGTGCCAGCAGCCGACAGGGCGGATTTAGAAAACTGTTTTTT | CASSRQGGFRKLFF
TRBJ2-7 | NA | TRBV2 | TRBD2 | TGTGCCAGCACCATTTCCCCCTCTAGCGGCTCCTACGAGCAGTACTTC | CASTISPSSGSYEQYF
TRBJ1-5 | once | TRBV24-1 | NA | TGTGCCACCAGTGATTCTACAGCAGCTCAGCCCCAGCATTTT | CATSDSTAAQPQHF
TRBJ2-7 | NA | TRBV5-1 | TRBD2 | TGCGCCAGCAGCCGGCCCTTAGCGGGAGCAGTCGACGAGCAGTACTTC | CASSRPLAGAVDEQYF
TRBJ2-7 | NA | TRBV21-1 | NA | TGTGCCCCTACCGGGAGCCCCCCCTACGAGCAGTACTTC | CAPTGSPPYEQYF
TRBJ1-2 | once | TRBV14 | NA | TGTGCCAGCAGCCAAGATGAGGAATACACCTTC | CASSQDEEYTF
TRBJ2-2 | NA | TRBV5-4 | NA | TGTGCCAGCAGCCCGAGGTCAGGGGACCGGGAGCTGTTTTTT | CASSPRSGDRELFF
TRBJ2-7 | NA | TRBV27 | NA | TGTGCCAGCAGCTTTCTGAGAAGTTACGAGCAGTACTTC | CASSFLRSYEQYF
TRBJ2-1 | NA | TRBV5-1 | TRBD1 | TGCGCCAGCAGCTTGGACGGACAGGGGACCTACAATGAGCAGTTCTTC | CASSLDGQGTYNEQFF
TRBJ2-7 | NA | TRBV10-3 | NA | TGTGCCATCAGTGAGTCGGCAGGGCTGGGCTACGAGCAGTACTTC | CAISESAGLGYEQYF
TRBJ2-3 | NA | TRBV7-6 | NA | TGTGCCAGCAGCTTTCCTACCGGAGGAGATACGCAGTATTTT | CASSFPTGGDTQYF
TRBJ1-1 | NA | TRBV28 | NA | TGTGCCAGCAGTCCCGCAGGGGTGAGGGGTACTGAAGCTTTCTTT | CASSPAGVRGTEAFF
TRBJ2-2 | NA | TRBV9 | TRBD2 | TGTGCCAGCAGCGTTTCTTTACCTATAGCGGGAGGCACCGGGGAGCTGTTTTTT | CASSVSLPIAGGTGELFF
TRBJ2-3 | NA | TRBV4-1 | TRBD2 | TGCGCCAGCAGCCCTAGCGGGGGGGGCACAGATACGCAGTATTTT | CASSPSGGGTDTQYF
TRBJ1-2 | NA | TRBV28 | NA | TGTGCCAGCAGTACCTACTCCGGGGGGCCGACGGGCTACACCTTC | CASSTYSGGPTGYTF
TRBJ2-7 | NA | TRBV3-1/TRBV3-2 | TRBD1 | TGTGCCAGCAGCCCCCGGGACAGGGGTTCTTACGAGCAGTACTTC | CASSPRDRGSYEQYF
TRBJ2-1 | NA | TRBV11-1 | NA | TGTGCCAGCAGCTTACGGCCCGCGGATAAAAATGAGCAGTTCTTC | CASSLRPADKNEQFF
TRBJ2-7 | NA | TRBV27 | TRBD2 | TGTGCCAGCAGTCTTTTGGGACTACCACTTTTC | CASSLLGLPLF
TRBJ2-7 | NA | TRBV28 | TRBD1 | TGTGCCAGCAGTTTATGGACAGGGGGGACCTACGAGCAGTACTTC | CASSLWTGGTYEQYF
TRBJ2-7 | NA | TRBV12-3/TRBV12-4 | NA | TGTGCCAGCAGTTTGACTAGCTACGAGCAGTACTTC | CASSLTSYEQYF
TRBJ2-7 | NA | TRBV5-1 | TRBD1 | TGCGCCAGCAGCCCTGGGACAGGGTTGACCTACGAGCAGTACTTC | CASSPGTGLTYEQYF
TRBJ1-5 | few | TRBV2 | NA | TGTGCCAGCAGTGTGAACAGGAATCAGCCCCAGCATTTT | CASSVNRNQPQHF
TRBJ1-1 | NA | TRBV28 | NA | TGTGCCAGCAGTTCACAGCCTTTTAACACTGAAGCTTTCTTT | CASSSQPFNTEAFF
TRBJ1-6 | NA | TRBV2 | TRBD1 | TGTGCCAGCAGTGAAGGGTTTGGCAGGGGGCCTTCACCCCTCCACTTT | CASSEGFGRGPSPLHF
TRBJ1-6 | NA | TRBV6-6 | TRBD1 | TGTGCCAGCACAGCCCGGGACAGGGGTAATTCACCCCTCCACTTT | CASTARDRGNSPLHF
TRBJ1-2 | NA | TRBV5-5 | NA | TGTGCCAGCAGCGATCCGACAGGCCTCTATGGCTACACCTTC | CASSDPTGLYGYTF
TRBJ1-2 | few | TRBV7-9 | NA | TGTGCCAGCAGCTTAGGCCAGGGCCGAAACTATGGCTACACCTTC | CASSLGQGRNYGYTF
TRBJ2-7 | NA | TRBV28 | TRBD1 | TGTGCCAGCAGTCTATCAGGACAGGCCTACGAGCAGTACTTC | CASSLSGQAYEQYF
TRBJ1-2 | once | TRBV18 | TRBD1 | TGTGCCAGCTCATCTCGACAGGGGGGAATTGGCTACACCTTC | CASSSRQGGIGYTF
TRBJ2-7 | NA | TRBV18 | TRBD1 | TGTGCCAGCTCACCACCGATGGGACAGTTCGACGAGCAGTACTTC | CASSPPMGQFDEQYF
TRBJ1-2 | NA | TRBV5-6 | NA | TGTGCCAGCAGCTCATACAGGGTAGACTATGGCTACACCTTC | CASSSYRVDYGYTF
TRBJ1-1 | NA | TRBV6-1 | TRBD1 | TGTGCCAGCAGTGAACCCCGACAGGGTTCGAACACTGAAGCTTTCTTT | CASSEPRQGSNTEAFF
TRBJ1-5 | NA | TRBV7-3 | NA | TGCGCCAGCAGCGCCGGCGGGGGGGGAGTAGACAGGCTCAATCAGCCCCAGCATTTT | CASSAGGGGVDRLNQPQHF
TRBJ1-2 | NA | TRBV24-1 | NA | TGTGCCACCAGTGATTCCCGTTTTTATGGCTACACCTTC | CATSDSRFYGYTF
TRBJ1-5 | NA | TRBV12-3/TRBV12-4 | NA | TGTGCCAGCAGTTTAAGGGGGAATCAGCCCCAGCATTTT | CASSLRGNQPQHF
TRBJ2-2 | NA | TRBV9 | NA | TGTGCCAGCAGCGCCATACAGGGCCCCGGGGAGCTGTTTTTT | CASSAIQGPGELFF
TRBJ2-4 | NA | TRBV2 | NA | TGTGCCAGCAGTGAAGGGGAGAAAAACATTCAGTACTTC | CASSEGEKNIQYF
TRBJ2-1 | NA | TRBV5-1 | NA | TGCGCCAGCAGCTCCCCCTTTGAGAGGAGCTCCTACAATGAGCAGTTCTTC | CASSSPFERSSYNEQFF
TRBJ1-2 | NA | TRBV5-5 | TRBD1 | TGTGCCAGCAGCTTGGACAGGGGGGACTATGGCTACACCTTC | CASSLDRGDYGYTF
TRBJ2-1 | NA | TRBV9 | NA | TGTGCCAGCAGCCCCAGCGAGGGAGGACCCTACAATGAGCAGTTCTTC | CASSPSEGGPYNEQFF
TRBJ1-1 | NA | TRBV5-4 | TRBD1 | TGTGCCAGCAGCTTAGGTGCAGGGGGGAACACTGAAGCTTTCTTT | CASSLGAGGNTEAFF
TRBJ1-1 | NA | TRBV5-4 | NA | TGTGCCAGCAGCTCTCTGAGAGGGGGGAACACTGAAGCTTTCTTT | CASSSLRGGNTEAFF